Listed below are T cell receptor beta chains from one sample, sequenced in a study of T cells in Graves' hyperthyroidism and ophthalmopathy. TCRdb used MiXCR to reprocess the multiplex PCR reads, holding one entry per CDR3 protein. Of about 360,000 distinct CDR3 sequences in the sample, roughly an eighth were seen once. The sequencing sample was made of blood. The receptor source for this set is a woman younger than 30 with Graves' hyperthyroidism. Both conserved end residues are part of each CDR3. Fields, in order: J gene, V gene, D gene, CDR3 length, clone size, CDR3 DNA, CDR3 protein. A D gene is named only where the DNA matches it firmly. Only part of the rows carry a size: once, few, many, or a class if the clone is expanded.

TRBJ1-3 | TRBV2 | NA | 16 | many | TGTGCCAGCAGTGAAGGGACAGTCCGCCCTGGAAACACCATATATTTT | CASSEGTVRPGNTIYF
TRBJ2-1 | TRBV28 | NA | 15 | NA | TGTGCCAGCAGCCCTGGGACACCAGCCGGGGATGAGCAGTTCTTC | CASSPGTPAGDEQFF
TRBJ2-3 | TRBV28 | NA | 15 | many | TGTGCCAGCAGTTTTACTGGGTTATTAGGAGATACGCAGTATTTT | CASSFTGLLGDTQYF
TRBJ2-2 | TRBV5-1 | NA | 15 | many | TGCGCCAGCAGCTTCAGGGAATCGAACACCGGGGAGCTGTTTTTT | CASSFRESNTGELFF
TRBJ2-7 | TRBV5-6 | TRBD2 | 15 | many | TGTGCCAGCAGCCCAAGGACTAGCGGGAGGAACGAGCAGTACTTC | CASSPRTSGRNEQYF
TRBJ1-4 | TRBV3-1 | NA | 15 | many | TGTGCCAGCAGCCAACGTGGGGGTGCTAATGAAAAACTGTTTTTT | CASSQRGGANEKLFF
TRBJ1-5 | TRBV6-1 | TRBD1 | 14 | many | TGTGCCAGCAGTTCCCGGGACAGAAATCAGCCCCAGCATTTT | CASSSRDRNQPQHF
TRBJ1-4 | TRBV19 | NA | 15 | NA | TGTGCCAGTAGTATCCCCTTTTCAACTAATGAAAAACTGTTTTTT | CASSIPFSTNEKLFF
TRBJ2-7 | TRBV5-8 | NA | 16 | NA | TGTGCCAGCAGCCCCTGGGCAGGGATGAGGGGCTACGAGCAGTACTTC | CASSPWAGMRGYEQYF
TRBJ2-1 | TRBV4-1 | NA | 12 | NA | TGCGCCAGCAGCCAAGCACACGATGAGCAGTTCTTC | CASSQAHDEQFF
TRBJ2-1 | TRBV5-1 | NA | 14 | many | TGCGCCAGCAGCCCCCTGGGTGTCGCCAATGAGCAGTTCTTC | CASSPLGVANEQFF
TRBJ2-1 | TRBV7-8 | TRBD1 | 16 | many | TGTGCCAGCAGCTTTCCCCCGGGACAGCCCTACAATGAGCAGTTCTTC | CASSFPPGQPYNEQFF
TRBJ2-3 | TRBV19 | TRBD2 | 16 | many | TGTGCCAGTAGTATAGTAGGCGGGGGACTCACAGATACGCAGTATTTT | CASSIVGGGLTDTQYF
TRBJ2-2 | TRBV20-1 | NA | 17 | few | TGCAGTGCTAGAGGGTTTGTGGGCCTGGCTAACACCGGGGAGCTGTTTTTT | CSARGFVGLANTGELFF
TRBJ2-7 | TRBV2 | NA | 14 | many | TGTGCCAGCAGTGAATATGGCGGCTCCTACGAGCAGTACTTC | CASSEYGGSYEQYF
TRBJ1-3 | TRBV30 | NA | 13 | many | TGTGCCTGGAGTGAGAGCTCTGGAAACACCATATATTTT | CAWSESSGNTIYF
TRBJ1-2 | TRBV27 | NA | 12 | NA | TGTGCCAGCATGGAGGTTTCGAATGGCCACACCTTC | CASMEVSNGHTF
TRBJ1-2 | TRBV3-1 | NA | 14 | many | TGTGCCAGCAGCCTCCCCGGTTCGGACAATGGCTACACCTTC | CASSLPGSDNGYTF
TRBJ1-1 | TRBV5-6 | NA | 13 | many | TGTGCCAGCAGCTCCCAGGGTATCAGTGAAGCTTTCTTT | CASSSQGISEAFF
TRBJ1-5 | TRBV20-1 | NA | 16 | few | TGCAGTGCTAGGGCGCAGGGGACGAATAGCAATCAGCCCCAGCATTTT | CSARAQGTNSNQPQHF
TRBJ2-5 | TRBV7-9 | TRBD2 | 15 | NA | TGTGCCAGCAGCTTAGCGGGGGGGATCCCGGGGACCCAGTACTTC | CASSLAGGIPGTQYF
TRBJ2-7 | TRBV12-3/TRBV12-4 | TRBD1 | 13 | NA | TGTGCCAGCAGCGGGACAGGATTTTACGAGCAGTACTTC | CASSGTGFYEQYF
TRBJ1-5 | TRBV10-3 | TRBD1 | 14 | many | TGTGCCATCAGTCCCCAAGACAGGGAACAGCCCCAGCATTTT | CAISPQDREQPQHF
TRBJ2-7 | TRBV19 | NA | 13 | NA | TGTGCCACGCGCAGGGTAGACTCCTACGAGCAGTACTTC | CATRRVDSYEQYF
TRBJ2-3 | TRBV7-2 | NA | 13 | many | TGTGCCAGCAGCTTAGATTCCCTGAATACGCAGTATTTT | CASSLDSLNTQYF
TRBJ1-2 | TRBV18 | NA | 15 | NA | TGTGCCAGCTCACCAATGGCTGTCACGAACTATGGCTACACCTTC | CASSPMAVTNYGYTF